Presented here are 3 T cell receptor beta chains from one specimen sequenced in a study of blood T cells in healthy people across ages. Primed by a sample-barcoded 5' primer and a J-beta primer mix, a second PCR proceeded for about 6 to 11 cycles. TCRdb recomputed calls from the 5' RACE reads with MiXCR, one row per CDR3 protein. The sample gives around 800,000 distinct CDR3 sequences, around 50% of which show up once; around 18% is in the top ten. Input material: blood. These receptors came from a man older than 75 in good health.

The V call is TRBV3-1, the J call TRBJ2-1; the D is unclear. CDR3 size: 13 residues. Germline lookup yields CDR1 LGHDT and CDR2 YNNKEL (reference sequence). Between the trimmed V and J ends, which lost 1 base and 10 bases, there was a span of 11 bases. CDR3 nucleotides: TGTGCCAGCAGCCAAGGGGGTTGGAAGGAGCAGTTCTTC. Translating gives CASSQGGWKEQFF.

This clonotype turned up a few times. The chain is built from TRBV7-9 and TRBJ2-7; D not resolved. Deletions cut 5 bases from V and 4 bases from J, with 6 bases between. The CDR3 contains 11 residues. Germline V lookup: CDR1 SEHNR, CDR2 FQNEAQ (reference sequence). This CDR3 reads CASSPKYEQYF. For the CDR3, the DNA is TGTGCCAGCAGCCCAAAGTACGAGCAGTACTTC.

CDR3 in amino acids: CASNYRGDNTDTQYF. CDR3 bases: TGCGCCAGCAACTACAGGGGGGATAACACAGATACGCAGTATTTT. The chain carries TRBV5-1 and TRBJ2-3; 8 nucleotides align to TRBD1. The germline CDR1 and CDR2 sequences are SGHRS and YFSETQ. CDR3 length: 15 residues. Trimming at V came to 6 bases and at J to 2 bases, leaving 8 bases not matched to a gene.